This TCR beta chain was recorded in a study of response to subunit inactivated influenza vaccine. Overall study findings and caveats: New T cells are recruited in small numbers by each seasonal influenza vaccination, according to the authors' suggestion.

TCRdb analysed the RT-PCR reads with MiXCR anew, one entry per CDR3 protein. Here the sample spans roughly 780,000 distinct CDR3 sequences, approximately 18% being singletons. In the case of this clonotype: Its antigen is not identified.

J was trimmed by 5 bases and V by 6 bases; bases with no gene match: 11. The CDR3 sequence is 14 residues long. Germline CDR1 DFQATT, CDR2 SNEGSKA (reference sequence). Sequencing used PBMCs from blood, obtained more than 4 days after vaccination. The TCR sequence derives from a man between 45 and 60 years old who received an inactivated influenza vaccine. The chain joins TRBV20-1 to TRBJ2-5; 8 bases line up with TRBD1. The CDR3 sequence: CSARTGWGRETQYF. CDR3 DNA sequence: TGCAGTGCGCGGACAGGGTGGGGACGGGAGACCCAGTACTTC.